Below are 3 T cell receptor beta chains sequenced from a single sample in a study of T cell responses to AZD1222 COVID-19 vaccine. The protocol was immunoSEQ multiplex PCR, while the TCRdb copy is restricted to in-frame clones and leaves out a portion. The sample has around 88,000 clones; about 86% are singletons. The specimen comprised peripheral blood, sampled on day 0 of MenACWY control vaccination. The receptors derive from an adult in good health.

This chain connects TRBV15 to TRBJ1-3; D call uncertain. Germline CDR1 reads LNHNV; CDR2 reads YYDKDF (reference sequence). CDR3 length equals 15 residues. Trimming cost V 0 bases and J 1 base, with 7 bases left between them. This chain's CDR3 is CATSRDPRSGNTIYF. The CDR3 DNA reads TGTGCCACCAGCAGAGATCCCCGGTCTGGAAACACCATATATTTT.

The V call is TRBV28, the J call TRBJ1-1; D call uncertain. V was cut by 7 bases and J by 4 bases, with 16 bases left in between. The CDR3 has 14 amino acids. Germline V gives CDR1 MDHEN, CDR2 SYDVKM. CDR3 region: CASTARGRGTEAFF. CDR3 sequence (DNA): TGTGCCAGCACTGCCCGCGGCCGGGGCACTGAAGCTTTCTTT.

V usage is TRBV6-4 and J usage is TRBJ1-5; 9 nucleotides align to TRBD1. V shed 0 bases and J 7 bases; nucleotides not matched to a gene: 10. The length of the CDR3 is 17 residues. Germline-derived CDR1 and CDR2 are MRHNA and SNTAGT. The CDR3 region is CASSDSSQGAFWQPQHF. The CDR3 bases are TGTGCCAGCAGTGACTCGTCACAGGGGGCGTTTTGGCAGCCCCAGCATTTT.